This is a list of T cell receptor beta chains from one sample in a study of blood T cell repertoires in COVID-19. Clones were sequenced by immunoSEQ multiplex PCR, and TCRdb holds only the in-frame ones, with some missing. The top ten hold roughly 3% of the sample, which has around 200,000 clones, approximately 85% seen once. The sample comprised peripheral blood. Source of these receptors: a man aged 55 to 70 with acute or convalescent COVID-19. Both conserved end residues are part of each CDR3. The D gene is left open where the match is weak. Expanded clones are given a class, and other clones once, few, many or no size at all.

j_call,clone_size,v_call,d_call,cdr3_nt,cdr3_aa
TRBJ1-3,.,TRBV28,TRBD1,TGTGCCAGCAGTTCTCAAAGGGGACAGGGAAACACCATATATTTT,CASSSQRGQGNTIYF
TRBJ1-5,.,TRBV6-5,.,TGTGCCAGCATGGTAACAGCCTTTCAGCCCCAGCATTTT,CASMVTAFQPQHF
TRBJ1-5,few,TRBV5-6,.,TGTGCCAGCAGCTCCTCAACCGGGGAATGGCTTAGCAATCAGCCCCAGCATTTT,CASSSSTGEWLSNQPQHF
TRBJ1-3,.,TRBV28,TRBD1,TGTGCCAGCAAAAGGGGACAGGTTGTTGGAAACACCATATATTTT,CASKRGQVVGNTIYF
TRBJ2-7,.,TRBV6-6,.,TGTGCCAGCAGTTACTCGGGCGAAGGCGAGCAGTACTTC,CASSYSGEGEQYF
TRBJ2-5,once,TRBV28,TRBD2,TGTGCCAGCAGTTTCTCGGGACTAGAGGGGGAGACCCAGTACTTC,CASSFSGLEGETQYF
TRBJ2-1,.,TRBV9,TRBD2,TGTGCCAGCAGCGAGGGACAGGGGTTCTCTAGCGGGAGGGACAATGAGCAGTTCTTC,CASSEGQGFSSGRDNEQFF
TRBJ1-1,.,TRBV5-1,.,TGCGCCAGCAACTGGACCCCGGGAAAGGTGAACACTGAAGCTTTCTTT,CASNWTPGKVNTEAFF
TRBJ2-5,.,TRBV28,.,TGTGCCAGCAGTAGAGACAGAACCGGCGGGGGCGGGACCCAGTACTTC,CASSRDRTGGGGTQYF
TRBJ1-1,.,TRBV10-2,.,TGCGCCAGCAGTGAGTGGTACAGGATGAACACTGAAGCTTTCTTT,CASSEWYRMNTEAFF
TRBJ2-1,once,TRBV12-3/TRBV12-4,.,TGTGCCAGCACCAAATACAATGAGCAGTTCTTC,CASTKYNEQFF
TRBJ2-1,.,TRBV3-1/TRBV3-2,TRBD2,TGTGCCAGCAGCCAAGGTAGCGGGAGGACTCGGTTCTTC,CASSQGSGRTRFF
TRBJ1-1,.,TRBV5-4,.,TGTGCCAGCAGCCCGGGGGACACTGAAGCTTTCTTT,CASSPGDTEAFF
TRBJ1-2,.,TRBV5-5,TRBD1,TGTGCCAGCAGCTCCTCCGGGACAGGGTTTAGCTACACCTTC,CASSSSGTGFSYTF
TRBJ1-2,.,TRBV5-4,.,TGTGCCAGCAGCTTGGGGCAGGCGCCATATGGCTACACCTTC,CASSLGQAPYGYTF
TRBJ1-4,.,TRBV7-2,TRBD1,TGTGCCAGCAGCTTACGAGGACAGGGGGTAACAACTAATGAAAAACTGTTTTTT,CASSLRGQGVTTNEKLFF
TRBJ2-7,.,TRBV11-2,TRBD1,TGTGCCAGCAGCCGGGACAGGGGCTACGAGCAGTACTTC,CASSRDRGYEQYF
TRBJ1-3,.,TRBV6-5,.,TGTGCCAGCAGGAGTGGACAAAACTCTGGAAACACCATATATTTT,CASRSGQNSGNTIYF
TRBJ2-5,.,TRBV28,.,TGTGCCAGCAGTAGTCCCGGGACACAATACCAAGAGACCCAGTACTTC,CASSSPGTQYQETQYF
TRBJ2-7,.,TRBV28,TRBD1,TGTGCCAGCGAAAACCCGGGACAGGGAGGCAACGAGCAGTACTTC,CASENPGQGGNEQYF
TRBJ2-7,.,TRBV12-3/TRBV12-4,.,TGTGCCAGCAGTTTGACCGAAGGGGGCGAGCAGTACTTC,CASSLTEGGEQYF
TRBJ1-1,.,TRBV28,.,TGTGCCAGCAGTTCAGGCCATGGGGCAATCGCTTTCTTT,CASSSGHGAIAFF
TRBJ2-1,.,TRBV9,TRBD2,TGTGCCAGCAGCGTAGGCGGGAGTAACTACAATGAGCAGTTCTTC,CASSVGGSNYNEQFF
TRBJ1-1,.,TRBV6-5,.,TGTGCCAGCAGAAAGACAGGGAACACTGAAGCTTTCTTT,CASRKTGNTEAFF
TRBJ2-1,.,TRBV6-2/TRBV6-3,.,TGTGCCAGCAGTTCTCACGCCACGGGGTACGACAATGAGCAGTTCTTC,CASSSHATGYDNEQFF
TRBJ2-7,.,TRBV29-1,.,TGCAGCGTTCCCGAGCGACCGGGACATGATCAGTACTTC,CSVPERPGHDQYF
TRBJ1-1,.,TRBV28,.,TGTGCCAGCAGTTTAGGAGGGACCGTGAACACTGAAGCTTTCTTT,CASSLGGTVNTEAFF
TRBJ1-2,.,TRBV18,TRBD1,TGTGCCAGCTCGCCCGGACAGGCCGACAACTATGGCTACACCTTC,CASSPGQADNYGYTF
TRBJ1-5,.,TRBV7-9,.,TGTGCCAGCAGCTCCGGGACATTCGGCAATCAGCCCCAGCATTTT,CASSSGTFGNQPQHF
TRBJ1-3,.,TRBV6-6,.,TGTGCCAGCAGCCGACACCAGGGCTCATCCTCTGGAAACACCATATATTTT,CASSRHQGSSSGNTIYF
TRBJ2-5,.,TRBV3-1/TRBV3-2,TRBD2,TGTGCCAGCAGCCAACCGACTAGCGGGAAGGAGACCCAGTACTTC,CASSQPTSGKETQYF
TRBJ2-1,once,TRBV19,.,TGTGCCAGTAGTATCGAGCTTCTCGGTGAGCAGTTCTTC,CASSIELLGEQFF
TRBJ2-7,.,TRBV3-1/TRBV3-2,TRBD2,TGTGCCAGCAGCCATCTAGCGGGAGGGCCGGGGTTCTCCGAGCAGTACTTC,CASSHLAGGPGFSEQYF
TRBJ2-1,.,TRBV4-1,TRBD2,TGCGCCAGCAGCCAAGCCCGGGGGACTAGCGGCTACAATGAGCAGTTCTTC,CASSQARGTSGYNEQFF
TRBJ2-1,.,TRBV19,TRBD2,TGTGCCAGTAGTATAGGGGAAGCGGGAGGGCCGGGTGAGCAGTTCTTC,CASSIGEAGGPGEQFF
TRBJ1-6,once,TRBV28,.,TGTGCCAGCAGTTTACAAGGAGTGGGTAATTCACCCCTCCACTTT,CASSLQGVGNSPLHF
TRBJ2-7,.,TRBV21-1,.,TGTGCCAGCAGCAAGGGAGGGGGACTAGCGGAGTACGAGCAGTACTTC,CASSKGGGLAEYEQYF
TRBJ1-5,.,TRBV10-3,TRBD1,TGTGCCATCCGGGGACAGTACAATCAGCCCCAGCATTTT,CAIRGQYNQPQHF
TRBJ2-1,.,TRBV21-1,.,TGTGCCAGCGTACTAGCGGGAGGGTTCGAGCAGTTCTTC,CASVLAGGFEQFF
TRBJ1-3,once,TRBV2,TRBD1,TGTGCCAGTGAGACAGGGGGCACTGGAAACACCATATATTTT,CASETGGTGNTIYF
TRBJ2-1,.,TRBV9,TRBD2,TGTGCCAGCAGCGTAACAGCGGGGACCTACAATGAGCAGTTCTTC,CASSVTAGTYNEQFF
TRBJ2-1,.,TRBV7-3,TRBD2,TGTGCCAGCAGCTTTTCCACGGGACTAGCGGGAAAAAGGAATGAGCAGTTCTTC,CASSFSTGLAGKRNEQFF
TRBJ1-1,.,TRBV18,.,TGTGCCACTACCGGGGGACGGGGGTCGGTCACTGAAGCTTTCTTT,CATTGGRGSVTEAFF
TRBJ2-1,.,TRBV4-3,.,TGCGCCAGCAGCCAAGATGCGGCGCGGGAATACAATGAGCAGTTCTTC,CASSQDAAREYNEQFF
TRBJ1-6,.,TRBV30,TRBD1,TGTGCCTGGGCGGCTCCGGGACAGGGAAAGAATTCACCCCTCCACTTT,CAWAAPGQGKNSPLHF
TRBJ2-2,.,TRBV27,TRBD2,TGTGCCAGCAGTTTGCTAGCGGGAGGGGACGGGGAGCTGTTTTTT,CASSLLAGGDGELFF
TRBJ2-1,.,TRBV27,TRBD2,TGTGCCAGCAGTTTAATAAAACGGACTAGCGGGGACAATGAGCAGTTCTTC,CASSLIKRTSGDNEQFF
TRBJ2-1,.,TRBV3-1/TRBV3-2,.,TGTGCCAGCAGCCAAGATTGGAGCGGTCCTTCGGACAATGAGCAGTTCTTC,CASSQDWSGPSDNEQFF
TRBJ1-1,once,TRBV28,TRBD1,TGTGCCAGCAGTTCCAGGGGGCCGGACACTGAAGCTTTCTTT,CASSSRGPDTEAFF